Following are 31 T cell receptor beta chains from one sample sequenced in a study of early T cells in non-severe SARS-CoV-2 infection. TCRdb reprocessed the 5' RACE reads with MiXCR, giving one entry per CDR3 protein. The top ten clones hold under 8% of a sample with about 60,000 distinct CDR3 sequences, around 6% of them seen once. Sequencing was carried out using whole blood. Every receptor here comes from an adult who was a healthcare worker with PCR-confirmed SARS-CoV-2 infection or an uninfected control (not recorded which).

This clonotype was seen at least ten times. J is TRBJ1-5 and V is TRBV29-1; TRBD1 is a possible D gene (6 bases). Trimming pared 0 bases from V and 9 bases from J, leaving 9 bases between. CDR1 is SQVTM, CDR2 ANQGSEA, per germline. The CDR3 is made up of 12 amino acids. The CDR3 sequence is CSVEEGAGPQHF. The CDR3 region has the DNA TGCAGCGTTGAAGAGGGGGCCGGGCCCCAGCATTTT.

The V gene is TRBV7-9, the J gene TRBJ1-1; possible D gene TRBD1, 6 bases. CDR3 length equals 14 residues. Germline CDR1 is SEHNR and CDR2 is FQNEAQ (reference sequence). Trimming took 5 bases from V and 5 from J, leaving 15 bases between them. Written as DNA, the CDR3 is TGTGCCAGCAGCCCCATGGGGGGCGGGACTGAAGCTTTCTTT. Its translation: CASSPMGGGTEAFF.

This clonotype was recorded many times. The genes are TRBV30 and TRBJ2-3; TRBD2 matches 7 bases. Germline CDR1 and CDR2: GTSNPN and SVGIG (reference sequence). The ends lost 5 bases at V and 5 bases at J; junction bases unmatched: 13. CDR3 length: 15 residues. CDR3 nucleotide sequence: TGTGCCTGGGCGGGAGCGGGTGCCTTCGGAGATACGCAGTATTTT. Protein product: CAWAGAGAFGDTQYF.

Ten or more counts support this clonotype. The rearrangement links TRBV29-1 to TRBJ1-5; D not resolved. Germline V gene data show CDR1 as SQVTM and CDR2 as ANQGSEA. The V gene lost 4 bases and the J gene lost 5 bases, with 12 bases spanning the gap. The CDR3 is 13 amino acids. The CDR3 is CSVGKERDQPQHF. The CDR3 DNA is TGCAGCGTTGGTAAGGAGAGAGATCAGCCCCAGCATTTT.

At least ten counts were recorded for this clonotype. The chain employs TRBV6-5 and TRBJ2-1; no definite D call. Germline V gene sequence: CDR1 MNHEY, CDR2 SVGAGI. The germline V and J ends were trimmed by 6 bases and 2 bases, with 8 bases remaining between them. There are 13 residues in the CDR3. The CDR3 bases are TGTGCCAGCAGGGCTAGGGCCTACAATGAGCAGTTCTTC. It encodes CASRARAYNEQFF.

This clonotype was counted at least ten times. This chain uses TRBV7-2 with TRBJ2-3; 9 bases agree with TRBD1. Per the germline V gene, CDR1 is SGHTA and CDR2 is FQGNSA. The ends lost 4 bases at V and 2 bases at J; junction bases unmatched: 4. The CDR3 totals 15 residues. The CDR3 sequence: CASSSDRGSTDTQYF. Written as DNA, the CDR3 is TGTGCCAGCAGCTCGGACAGGGGATCCACAGATACGCAGTATTTT.

The DNA for the CDR3 is TGTGCCAGCAGCCAGGGACAGGGGAAGCAGTTCTTC. As protein: CASSQGQGKQFF. The rearrangement joins TRBV5-6 to TRBJ2-1; 10 nucleotides agree with TRBD1. The CDR3 has 12 amino acids. Germline CDR1 reads SGHDT; CDR2 reads YYEEEE. V lost 4 bases and J lost 11; bases outside the gene matches: 3.

This chain joins TRBV4-1 and TRBJ2-1; TRBD2 aligns across 7 bases. Germline values: CDR1 MGHRA, CDR2 YSYEKL. The length of the CDR3 is 14 residues. Unmatched junction bases numbered 7, after V lost 3 bases and J lost 8 bases. The DNA of the CDR3 is TGCGCCAGCAGCCAGACGGGACTACGCGATGAGCAGTTCTTC. Translated: CASSQTGLRDEQFF.

This clonotype was picked up many times. This chain links TRBV7-2 with TRBJ2-7, with D tentatively TRBD2 (7 bases). Trimming pared 2 bases from V and 7 bases from J, leaving 18 bases between. The length of the CDR3 is 15 residues. The germline gives CDR1 SGHTA, CDR2 FQGNSA. The CDR3 nucleotides read TGTGCCAGCAGCTTAAGGGCGGGGGCCGACTGGGAGCAGTACTTC. Protein sequence: CASSLRAGADWEQYF.

This clonotype was observed many times. The chain uses TRBV9 and TRBJ1-1, with 7 bases matching TRBD1. The junction had 17 bases not matched to a gene; V was cut back by 4 bases and J by 8 bases. This CDR3 is built from 16 residues. Germline lookup yields CDR1 SGDLS and CDR2 YYNGEE. CDR3 sequence: CASSPLRTGSSGEAFF. The CDR3 DNA reads TGTGCCAGCAGCCCTCTCAGGACAGGTTCCTCCGGCGAAGCTTTCTTT.

V is TRBV13 and J is TRBJ2-3; a weak D match, TRBD1 (6 bases). The CDR3 totals 14 residues. Germline values: CDR1 PRHDT, CDR2 FYEKMQ (reference sequence). Deletions cut 4 bases from V and 6 bases from J, with 14 bases between. As DNA, the CDR3 is TGTGCCAGCAGCTCCGTTATAACAGGGGATACGCAGTATTTT. Its protein product is CASSSVITGDTQYF.

The CDR3 bases are TGCGCCAGCAGCTTCGGACTAGTTGCACGCACAGATACGCAGTATTTT. Translation: CASSFGLVARTDTQYF. The chain uses TRBV5-1 and TRBJ2-3; 7 bases are a match to TRBD2. Germline-derived CDR1 and CDR2 are SGHRS and YFSETQ. CDR3 size: 16 residues. V gave up 2 bases and J gave up 1 base; unmatched junction bases: 7.

This clonotype has at least ten counts. J is TRBJ2-5 and V is TRBV5-4, with TRBD2 identical over 8 bases. Germline V gives CDR1 SGHNT, CDR2 YYREEE (reference sequence). The CDR3 sequence is 14 residues long. Trimming at V came to 1 base and at J to 4 bases, leaving 3 bases not matched to a gene. The CDR3: CASSLSGGPETQYF. The CDR3 DNA is TGTGCCAGCAGCTTGAGCGGGGGCCCAGAGACCCAGTACTTC.

This clonotype was picked up many times. The chain joins TRBV29-1 to TRBJ2-1; D gene ambiguous. V was trimmed by 3 bases and J by 0 bases, leaving 9 bases between them. The CDR3 consists of 14 residues. Germline CDR1 reads SQVTM; CDR2 reads ANQGSEA. The CDR3 DNA reads as TGCAGCGTTGATCGCGAGTCCTCCTACAATGAGCAGTTCTTC. Its translation is CSVDRESSYNEQFF.

This chain uses TRBV3-1 with TRBJ2-7, with a weak D call TRBD2 (6 bases). With 3 bases removed from V and 6 bases from J, the gap between germline ends came to 15 bases. In germline, CDR1 is LGHDT, CDR2 YNNKEL (reference sequence). This CDR3 is built from 14 residues. The chain's CDR3 is CASSHRLDGAEQYF. The CDR3 coding sequence is TGTGCCAGCAGCCATCGACTAGACGGGGCCGAGCAGTACTTC.

There are a few counts of this clonotype. The chain carries TRBV2 and TRBJ2-2, with unresolved D. V shed 7 bases and J shed 6 bases, with 9 bases lying between them. Germline CDR1 reads SNHLY; CDR2 reads FYNNEI. This CDR3 is 12 amino acids long. CDR3: CASMDHPGELFF. In DNA form, the CDR3 reads TGTGCCAGCATGGACCATCCCGGGGAGCTGTTTTTT.

This clonotype was seen ten or more times. J is TRBJ1-1 and V is TRBV4-2, with D possibly being TRBD1 (5 bases). Germline values: CDR1 LGHNA, CDR2 YNFKEQ. The CDR3 extends over 17 amino acids. The V end lost 1 base, the J end lost 0 bases, and 15 bases lay between the germline ends. CDR3 region: CASSQGLGGPMNTEAFF. The CDR3, as DNA: TGTGCCAGCAGCCAAGGTTTGGGGGGTCCCATGAACACTGAAGCTTTCTTT.

This clonotype has a handful of counts. The chain is built from TRBV5-6 and TRBJ2-1; 7 bases match TRBD2. V lost 2 bases, J lost 0 bases, and 14 bases stayed unmatched. The CDR3 is made up of 19 amino acids. Germline V gene sequence: CDR1 SGHDT, CDR2 YYEEEE. The CDR3 sequence is CASSLRAGTGGSSYNEQFF. CDR3 nucleotide sequence: TGTGCCAGCAGCTTACGCGCGGGAACTGGCGGGAGCTCCTACAATGAGCAGTTCTTC.

This clonotype was seen repeatedly, ten times or more. The chain uses TRBV5-1 and TRBJ2-5; TRBD1 aligns across 9 bases. The CDR3 runs to 16 residues. Losses at the gene ends were 7 bases for V and 5 bases for J; bases not matched to a gene: 15. CDR1 is SGHRS and CDR2 is YFSETQ in the germline V gene. CDR3 nucleotides: TGCGCCAGCTCTCAGATCCGGGACAGGGCACGTGAGACCCAGTACTTC. As protein: CASSQIRDRARETQYF.

In this sample, this clonotype turned up a few times. V gene TRBV6-1 combines with J gene TRBJ2-5; 7 bases align to TRBD1. V dropped 2 bases and J dropped 5; count of bases not matched to a gene: 8. The germline CDR1 and CDR2 sequences are MNHNS and SASEGT. The CDR3 consists of 15 residues. CDR3: CASSENRGTGETQYF. For the CDR3, the DNA is TGTGCCAGCAGTGAAAACAGGGGAACCGGGGAGACCCAGTACTTC.

This clonotype was counted a few times. The V and J genes are TRBV11-2 and TRBJ2-3; D uncertain. V gave up 2 bases and J gave up 1 base, with 13 bases separating them. The length of the CDR3 is 16 residues. CDR1 is SGHAT, CDR2 FQNNGV, per germline. CDR3 coding DNA: TGTGCCAGCAGCTTATTCACAACCCTGGGCACAGATACGCAGTATTTT. This translates into CASSLFTTLGTDTQYF.

The chain carries TRBV20-1 and TRBJ2-7; D uncertain. V was trimmed by 0 bases and J by 4 bases, leaving 19 bases between them. Germline CDR1 DFQATT, CDR2 SNEGSKA (reference sequence). CDR3 length equals 16 residues. The CDR3 region is CSARDGWITHYYEQYF. CDR3 coding DNA: TGCAGTGCTAGAGATGGGTGGATTACTCATTATTACGAGCAGTACTTC.

This clonotype came up many times. This chain uses TRBV6-2 or TRBV6-3 with TRBJ2-3, with 8 bases aligning to TRBD2. Germline values: CDR1 MNHEY, CDR2 SVGEGT. The V and J ends lost 7 bases and 8 bases, in that order; junction bases with no gene match: 17. The CDR3 is made up of 16 amino acids. The CDR3 nucleotides read TGTGCCAGCACCGAGCGGGGGACCCCCCAAAGGGGTACGCAGTATTTT. Translated, it gives CASTERGTPQRGTQYF.

This clonotype showed up many times. CDR3 DNA sequence: TGCAGTGCTAGGCGAGCGGGCACACCCCAATCCTACAATGAGCAGTTCTTC. Translated: CSARRAGTPQSYNEQFF. The chain is built from TRBV20-1 and TRBJ2-1; possible D gene TRBD2, 6 bases. Per the germline V gene, CDR1 is DFQATT and CDR2 is SNEGSKA (reference sequence). Trimming left V 3 bases short and J 1 base short, with 19 bases between. The CDR3 extends over 17 amino acids.

This clonotype was counted ten times or more. J is TRBJ2-7 and V is TRBV12-3 or TRBV12-4, with D tentatively TRBD2 (5 bases). The CDR3 has 14 residues. Trimming took 4 bases from V and 6 from J, leaving 16 bases between them. The CDR3 coding sequence is TGTGCCAGCAGTTCCAGCGGATCCCACGGCGAGCAGTACTTC. Its translation is CASSSSGSHGEQYF.

The chain is built from TRBV29-1 and TRBJ2-3, with D uncertain. The CDR3 has 14 amino acids. V was clipped by 0 bases and J by 2 bases, with 9 bases between them. Germline CDR1 SQVTM, CDR2 ANQGSEA. The CDR3 coding sequence is TGCAGCGTTGAAGAGGTAACGGCCACAGATACGCAGTATTTT. It translates to CSVEEVTATDTQYF.

This clonotype was counted ten times or more. The rearrangement links TRBV27 to TRBJ2-7; no reliable D call. Looked up from germline, CDR1 is MNHEY and CDR2 is SMNVEV (reference sequence). CDR3 length: 13 residues. Trimming removed 5 bases from V and 6 bases from J, with 14 bases in between. In DNA, the CDR3 is TGTGCCAGCAGTCCCGTTTCTCGCCTCGAGCAGTACTTC. Its protein product is CASSPVSRLEQYF.

This clonotype has at least ten counts. The rearrangement links TRBV7-8 to TRBJ1-5, with D perhaps TRBD1 (6 bases). This CDR3 spans 14 amino acids. Germline V gives CDR1 SGHVS, CDR2 FQNEAQ. V was pared by 3 bases and J by 3 bases, with 9 bases between. The CDR3 DNA follows: TGTGCCAGCAGCTTTCGGACAGACAATCAGCCCCAGCATTTT. Protein sequence: CASSFRTDNQPQHF.

In this sample, this clonotype turned up many times. The chain employs TRBV11-2 and TRBJ1-1; no clear D gene. The length of the CDR3 is 14 residues. Germline CDR1 is SGHAT and CDR2 is FQNNGV. Deletions cut 7 bases from V and 1 base from J, with 13 bases between. CDR3 sequence (DNA): TGTGCCAGCACACTGGGCGGGTGGAACACTGAAGCTTTCTTT. Its translation: CASTLGGWNTEAFF.

This clonotype was detected only a few times. This chain joins TRBV4-1 and TRBJ2-5, with unresolved D. This CDR3 region has 13 residues. V was clipped by 0 bases and J by 3 bases, with 5 bases between them. Germline values: CDR1 MGHRA, CDR2 YSYEKL. This CDR3 reads CASSQDQKETQYF. CDR3 bases: TGCGCCAGCAGCCAAGACCAGAAAGAGACCCAGTACTTC.

The table lists this clonotype with many counts. V is TRBV7-8 and J is TRBJ2-1; D may match TRBD1 or TRBD2 (5 bases each). From germline, CDR1 is SGHVS and CDR2 FQNEAQ. This CDR3 has 20 residues. The V and J ends lost 5 bases and 0 bases respectively, with 26 bases between them. CDR3 bases: TGTGCCAGCAGCCTTACCAGGGAGTTCCACGCAAAAAGCTCCTACAATGAGCAGTTCTTC. Amino acid sequence: CASSLTREFHAKSSYNEQFF. Based on the CDR3 plus reference TRBV7-8 and TRBJ2-1, the full variable domain is GAGVSQSPRYKVAKRGQDVALRCDPISGHVSLFWYQQALGQGPEFLTYFQNEAQLDKSGLPSDRFFAERPEGSVSTLKIQRTQQEDSAVYLCASSLTREFHAKSSYNEQFFGPGTRLTVL.